A single sample is the source of the 17 T cell receptor beta chains below, sequenced in a study of T cell repertoires in cytomegalovirus infection. Their cognate antigens are unknown. TCRdb ran MiXCR on the reads and lists one entry per CDR3 protein. The profile covers hundreds of thousands of distinct CDR3 sequences, with about a third appearing a single time and around 15% taken by the ten largest. The starting material was cultured CD8+ T cells from PBMCs, obtained from culture after CMV antigen stimulation. The source of these receptors is a human donor in good health (CMV status not recorded). Some clones in this sample may be carry-over from other donors' samples.

The V call is TRBV9, the J call TRBJ2-3; 7 positions match TRBD1. Germline CDR1 is SGDLS and CDR2 is YYNGEE. The length of the CDR3 is 15 residues. V lost 4 bases, J lost 0 bases, and 5 bases stayed unmatched. This CDR3 is CASSPWDRSTDTQYF. The DNA for the CDR3 is TGTGCCAGCAGCCCATGGGACAGAAGCACAGATACGCAGTATTTT.

The V gene is TRBV12-3 or TRBV12-4, the J gene TRBJ2-1, with D perhaps matching TRBD2 (6 bases). This CDR3 is 15 amino acids long. With 7 bases removed from V and 7 bases from J, the gap between germline ends came to 20 bases. Here the CDR3 reads CASTLGDSYVNEQFF. CDR3 nucleotides: TGTGCCAGCACGTTAGGGGACTCATACGTGAATGAGCAGTTCTTC.

The chain employs TRBV19 and TRBJ1-1, with a weak D call TRBD1 (5 bases). Trimming shortened V by 11 bases and J by 3 bases, and 22 bases separated the two germline ends. Germline assignment: CDR1 LNHDA and CDR2 SQIVND (reference sequence). The CDR3 extends over 15 amino acids. CDR3 in amino acids: CASAGAWAVDTEAFF. In DNA, the CDR3 is TGTGCCTCCGCTGGGGCCTGGGCCGTAGACACTGAAGCTTTCTTT.

The chain uses TRBV3-1 and TRBJ2-2; D perhaps matches TRBD1 (6 bases). V was clipped by 7 bases and J by 5 bases, with 11 bases between them. Per germline, CDR1 LGHDT and CDR2 YNNKEL (reference sequence). This CDR3 has 13 residues. The DNA of the CDR3 is TGTGCCAGCACCCAGGGGTGGACCGGGGAGCTGTTTTTT. Translation gives CASTQGWTGELFF.

This rearrangement joins TRBV19 to TRBJ1-1; 9 bases agree with TRBD1. J lost 6 bases, V lost 1 base, and 6 bases had no gene match. This CDR3 contains 15 residues. Germline values: CDR1 LNHDA, CDR2 SQIVND (reference sequence). CDR3 loop: CASSIVTGGRPEAFF. The DNA for the CDR3 is TGTGCCAGTAGTATAGTGACAGGGGGTCGTCCTGAAGCTTTCTTT.

This clonotype came up a few times. The chain uses TRBV6-1 and TRBJ1-2, with a tentative D call TRBD1 (5 bases). The CDR3 totals 12 residues. Germline-derived CDR1 and CDR2 are MNHNS and SASEGT. V lost 8 bases and J 3 bases, leaving 10 bases between the germline ends. CDR3 loop: CASLQGDYGYTF. The CDR3 DNA is TGTGCCAGCCTCCAAGGGGACTATGGCTACACCTTC.

The sample holds a few counts of this clonotype. This sequence joins TRBV27 and TRBJ2-3, with D possibly being TRBD1 (5 bases). Trimming removed 5 bases at V and 0 bases at J, with 12 bases between. This CDR3 has 15 residues. CDR1 MNHEY and CDR2 SMNVEV come from the germline V gene (reference sequence). The CDR3 spells CASSREGASTDTQYF. In nucleotides, the CDR3 is TGTGCCAGCAGTAGAGAAGGGGCTAGCACAGATACGCAGTATTTT.

This clonotype was counted between two and nine times. V and J are TRBV7-9 and TRBJ1-3; the D is unclear. The ends were cut back, 1 base at V and 0 bases at J, with 7 bases in the middle. Germline lookup yields CDR1 SEHNR and CDR2 FQNEAQ (reference sequence). The CDR3 has 15 residues. The CDR3 is CASSLGYGSGNTIYF. DNA for the CDR3: TGTGCCAGCAGCTTAGGGTACGGCTCTGGAAACACCATATATTTT.

This chain uses TRBV2 with TRBJ2-5; D gene uncertain. V was clipped by 8 bases and J by 0 bases, with 19 bases between them. The CDR3 is 16 residues long. Germline V gene data show CDR1 as SNHLY and CDR2 as FYNNEI. The CDR3 region is CASPLRRPMYQETQYF. The CDR3 nucleotides read TGTGCCAGCCCACTCCGCAGACCGATGTACCAAGAGACCCAGTACTTC.

The table lists this clonotype with a few counts. The rearrangement joins TRBV25-1 to TRBJ1-1, with unresolved D. This CDR3 has 12 residues. V gave up 7 bases and J gave up 11 bases, with 17 bases separating them. Per the germline V gene, CDR1 is MGHDK and CDR2 is SYGVNS. CDR3 sequence (DNA): TGTGCCAGCAAGGATGCTACGACGGGGGCTTTCTTT. It encodes CASKDATTGAFF.

This clonotype was detected ten times or more. The chain employs TRBV12-3 or TRBV12-4 and TRBJ2-7; maybe TRBD1 (5 bases). The CDR3 covers 15 residues. V lost 5 bases and J 7 bases, leaving 21 bases between the germline ends. CDR3: CASSPPTARLGEQYF. DNA for the CDR3: TGTGCCAGCAGTCCTCCGACAGCACGACTTGGTGAGCAGTACTTC.

The V call is TRBV7-3, the J call TRBJ2-2; no clear D gene. Germline V gives CDR1 SGHTA, CDR2 FQGTGA. The CDR3 sequence is 13 residues long. Trimming removed 5 bases from V and 4 bases from J, with 8 bases in between. CDR3 sequence (DNA): TGTGCCAGCAGCATACTGCCCACCGGGGAGCTGTTTTTT. Its protein product is CASSILPTGELFF.

The chain carries TRBV11-2 and TRBJ2-1; D possibly matches TRBD1 or TRBD2 (5 bases each). V lost 0 bases to trimming and J lost 4 bases, with 13 bases between them. CDR1 SGHAT and CDR2 FQNNGV come from the germline V gene. The CDR3 totals 16 residues. The CDR3 loop reads CASSLDRQRGYNEQFF. The CDR3 DNA reads as TGTGCCAGCAGCTTAGATCGCCAGAGGGGTTACAATGAGCAGTTCTTC. The full variable domain, completed using reference TRBV11-2 and TRBJ2-1, is EAGVAQSPRYKIIEKRQSVAFWCNPISGHATLYWYQQILGQGPKLLIQFQNNGVVDDSQLPKDRFSAERLKGVDSTLKIQPAKLEDSAVYLCASSLDRQRGYNEQFFGPGTRLTVL.

This chain connects TRBV28 to TRBJ2-2; D remains ambiguous. This CDR3 spans 18 amino acids. Germline V gene lookup returns CDR1 MDHEN and CDR2 SYDVKM. Trimming left V 3 bases short and J 0 bases short, with 17 bases between. The CDR3 DNA reads TGTGCCAGCAGTTTTCTCCCCTACCTAGAAACGAACACCGGGGAGCTGTTTTTT. Amino acids: CASSFLPYLETNTGELFF.

This clonotype was detected many times. V is TRBV7-6 and J is TRBJ2-2, with D unresolved. There are 12 residues in the CDR3. V was shortened by 5 bases and J by 4 bases, with 5 bases between the two germline ends. The V gene's germline CDR1 is SGHVS and CDR2 FNYEAQ. The DNA of the CDR3 is TGTGCCAGCAGCGACGTCACCGGGGAGCTGTTTTTT. Residues: CASSDVTGELFF.

CDR3 nucleotides: TGCAGTGCTATAGGGGGGGGTATGAGCTCCTACAATGAGCAGTTCTTC. The encoded protein is CSAIGGGMSSYNEQFF. This rearrangement joins TRBV20-1 to TRBJ2-1; weak D call: TRBD2 (7 bases). Trimming left V 4 bases short and J 0 bases short, with 16 bases between. The CDR3 loop spans 16 amino acids. Germline CDR1 is DFQATT and CDR2 is SNEGSKA (reference sequence).

The gene calls are TRBV5-1 and TRBJ2-3; no clear D. The CDR3 is 15 amino acids. Trimming shortened V by 0 bases and J by 1 base, and 9 bases separated the two germline ends. The V gene's germline CDR1 is SGHRS and CDR2 YFSETQ. In nucleotides, the CDR3 is TGCGCCAGCAGCTTGGATCAGACACGCACAGATACGCAGTATTTT. This sequence encodes CASSLDQTRTDTQYF.